The rows below give T cell receptor beta chains drawn from one sample of a study of T cell responses to AZD1222 COVID-19 vaccine. The method was immunoSEQ multiplex PCR; TCRdb's version includes in-frame clones alone and lacks a portion of them. The sample lists about 150,000 clones, about nine tenths occurring once. The material was peripheral blood, obtained on day 0 of AZD1222 vaccination. The receptors come from an adult in good health. Each CDR3 is given with its conserved first and last residue. Each record gives: clone size, D gene, V gene, J gene, CDR3 DNA, CDR3 protein. The D gene is left open where the match is weak. A clone size is listed for some rows: how often the clone was seen (once, few, many), or a class if it is expanded.

few,NA,TRBV6-5,TRBJ1-2,TGTGCCAGCAGGGACGCAGGGTTTCGCAACTATGGCTACACCTTC,CASRDAGFRNYGYTF
NA,TRBD2,TRBV5-4,TRBJ2-7,TGTGCCAGCAGCGTACTAGCGGGGGGATACGAGCAGTACTTC,CASSVLAGGYEQYF
NA,NA,TRBV23-1,TRBJ1-5,TGCGCCAGCAGTCATCTTTTGAATCAGCCCCAGCATTTT,CASSHLLNQPQHF
NA,NA,TRBV5-5,TRBJ2-7,TGTGCCAGCAGCTCGCTTAGGGGCGGGTACGAGCAGTACTTC,CASSSLRGGYEQYF
NA,TRBD1,TRBV18,TRBJ1-3,TGTGCCAGCTCACCGGTCGGGACAGGGGGCATAAGCTCTGGAAACACCATATATTTT,CASSPVGTGGISSGNTIYF
NA,TRBD1,TRBV3-1/TRBV3-2,TRBJ2-7,TGTGCCAGCAGCCCAGCGGGACAGGGCTACGAGCAGTACTTC,CASSPAGQGYEQYF
NA,TRBD1,TRBV19,TRBJ1-2,TGTGCCAGTAGTCGGACAGGCGGGGGGCGACATGGCTACACCTTC,CASSRTGGGRHGYTF
NA,TRBD1,TRBV27,TRBJ1-2,TGTGCCAGCAGTTTAAACAGGGGGCGGGCAAACTATGGCTACACCTTC,CASSLNRGRANYGYTF
NA,NA,TRBV7-9,TRBJ2-1,TGTGCCAGCAACCATTGGGGGAGCGAGGTTGAGCAGTTCTTC,CASNHWGSEVEQFF
NA,NA,TRBV5-5,TRBJ2-7,TGTGCCAGCAGCTTGGTGGGGGGAGCCTACGAGCAGTACTTC,CASSLVGGAYEQYF
once,NA,TRBV28,TRBJ1-3,TGTGCCAGCAGTTTTGGCAGCGACCGAAACACCATATATTTT,CASSFGSDRNTIYF
few,NA,TRBV18,TRBJ1-5,TGTGCCAGCTCACCAACACAGGGATCCGATCAGCCCCAGCATTTT,CASSPTQGSDQPQHF
NA,NA,TRBV7-8,TRBJ1-2,TGTGCCAGCAGCTTAGATAGTGGTAACTATGGCTACACCTTC,CASSLDSGNYGYTF
NA,NA,TRBV3-1/TRBV3-2,TRBJ2-5,TGTGCCAGCAGTCCAAGTTTCGAGACCCAGTACTTC,CASSPSFETQYF
NA,NA,TRBV12-3/TRBV12-4,TRBJ2-3,TGTGCCAGCAGTTGGGGTACGCAGTATTTT,CASSWGTQYF
NA,TRBD1,TRBV19,TRBJ1-1,TGTGCCAGTAGGTCGGGACAGGGGTTGAAGAACACTGAAGCTTTCTTT,CASRSGQGLKNTEAFF
few,NA,TRBV14,TRBJ1-4,TGTGCCAGCAGCCAAGATCAAGGAGAAAAACTGTTTTTT,CASSQDQGEKLFF
NA,NA,TRBV5-4,TRBJ2-5,TGTGCCAGCAGCTTACGGGGGGCGGGCGAGACCCAGTACTTC,CASSLRGAGETQYF
NA,NA,TRBV2,TRBJ1-2,TGTGCCAGCATCACGGGGGTAGCGGGAGGCTACACCTTC,CASITGVAGGYTF
NA,NA,TRBV7-8,TRBJ1-2,TGTGCCAGCAGCTGGGAAGAGGCACAGTACTATGGCTACACCTTC,CASSWEEAQYYGYTF
NA,NA,TRBV7-8,TRBJ2-3,TGTGCCAGCTCAAGGGGAGCTAGCACAGATACGCAGTATTTT,CASSRGASTDTQYF
NA,NA,TRBV3-1/TRBV3-2,TRBJ1-3,TGTGCCAGCAGCCAAGTTGAAAATTCTGCCATATATTTT,CASSQVENSAIYF
NA,NA,TRBV7-7,TRBJ2-5,TGTGCTAGCAGTAGCAATTCAGGGAAAGAGACCCAGTACTTC,CASSSNSGKETQYF
NA,NA,TRBV2,TRBJ1-3,TGTGCCAGCAGTGTGGAGGGAGGAACTGGAAACACCATATATTTT,CASSVEGGTGNTIYF
NA,NA,TRBV11-2,TRBJ1-5,TGTGCCAGCAGCCCAGGGCAGGGTGTTGGGCAGCCCCAGCATTTT,CASSPGQGVGQPQHF
NA,NA,TRBV18,TRBJ2-5,TGTGCCAGCTCACCACCGGGGGGAGAGACCCAGTACTTC,CASSPPGGETQYF